A selection of T cell receptor beta chains follows, all from one sample in a study of CD8 T cell repertoires and HIV-1 epitope variants. The table came from immunoSEQ multiplex PCR; TCRdb's copy has only in-frame clones and leaves some out. Of about 4,800 clones in the sample, 66% were seen once. These receptors have no known antigen. Sequenced sample: cultured CD8+ T cells derived from PBMCs. Receptors were obtained from a male donor with HIV. CDR3s include the opening cysteine and the closing phenylalanine or tryptophan. Fields, in order: V gene, clone size, D gene, J gene, CDR3 protein, CDR3 DNA. D genes are given only for firm matches. Size tells how often a clone was seen (once, few, many) or the class of an expanded clone, and some rows leave it out.

V: TRBV5-1; size: -; D: TRBD1; J: TRBJ2-6; CDR3: CASSLARGRTGANVLTF; DNA: TGCGCCAGCAGCTTGGCCAGGGGGCGGACTGGGGCCAACGTCCTGACTTTC
V: TRBV19; size: -; D: TRBD2; J: TRBJ2-3; CDR3: CASSATSGGLTDTQYF; DNA: TGTGCCAGTAGTGCCACTAGCGGGGGGCTTACAGATACGCAGTATTTT
V: TRBV5-4; size: -; D: -; J: TRBJ2-1; CDR3: CASRPDSYNEQFF; DNA: TGTGCCAGCAGGCCGGACTCATACAATGAGCAGTTCTTC
V: TRBV28; size: -; D: TRBD2; J: TRBJ2-1; CDR3: CATKREVSSYNEQFF; DNA: TGTGCCACTAAGCGGGAGGTTAGCTCCTACAATGAGCAGTTCTTC
V: TRBV4-3; size: -; D: -; J: TRBJ2-3; CDR3: CASSSGGGGTDTQYF; DNA: TGCGCCAGCAGCTCGGGGGGCGGGGGCACAGATACGCAGTATTTT
V: TRBV7-2; size: few; D: -; J: TRBJ2-7; CDR3: CASSLDTQTSVYEQYF; DNA: TGTGCCAGCAGCTTAGACACGCAGACCTCCGTGTACGAGCAGTACTTC
V: TRBV27; size: -; D: -; J: TRBJ1-5; CDR3: CASSLSAGQPQHF; DNA: TGTGCCAGCAGTTTATCGGCGGGGCAGCCCCAGCATTTT
V: TRBV28; size: -; D: -; J: TRBJ2-3; CDR3: CASSPPQERTDTQYF; DNA: TGTGCCAGCAGCCCCCCTCAGGAGAGGACAGATACGCAGTATTTT
V: TRBV2; size: -; D: -; J: TRBJ2-7; CDR3: CASSDGYEQYF; DNA: TGTGCCAGCAGTGACGGGTACGAGCAGTACTTC
V: TRBV9; size: -; D: TRBD1; J: TRBJ1-4; CDR3: CASSVAGTGGEKLFF; DNA: TGTGCCAGCAGCGTAGCTGGGACAGGGGGAGAAAAACTGTTTTTT
V: TRBV7-8; size: once; D: -; J: TRBJ2-7; CDR3: CASSPARTYEQYF; DNA: TGTGCCAGCAGTCCCGCCCGAACCTACGAGCAGTACTTC
V: TRBV7-8; size: -; D: TRBD2; J: TRBJ2-2; CDR3: CASSFSSGNTGELFF; DNA: TGTGCCAGCAGCTTCTCTAGCGGGAACACCGGGGAGCTGTTTTTT
V: TRBV7-2; size: -; D: -; J: TRBJ1-1; CDR3: CASSSGRNTEAFF; DNA: TGTGCCAGCAGCTCGGGGCGGAACACTGAAGCTTTCTTT
V: TRBV6-1; size: -; D: TRBD2; J: TRBJ2-5; CDR3: CASSETASGLMEQYF; DNA: TGTGCCAGCAGTGAAACGGCTAGCGGCCTCATGGAGCAGTACTTC
V: TRBV19; size: large; D: -; J: TRBJ2-7; CDR3: CASSTLATEYEQYF; DNA: TGTGCCAGTAGTACCCTAGCGACAGAATACGAGCAGTACTTC
V: TRBV18; size: -; D: -; J: TRBJ2-5; CDR3: CASSPGLSQETQYF; DNA: TGTGCCAGCTCACCAGGACTTTCCCAAGAGACCCAGTACTTC
V: TRBV11-2; size: -; D: -; J: TRBJ1-3; CDR3: CASSFPSQGNSGNTIYF; DNA: TGTGCCAGCAGCTTCCCCTCGCAGGGTAACTCTGGAAACACCATATATTTT
V: TRBV18; size: -; D: -; J: TRBJ1-6; CDR3: CASSPTGNNSPLHF; DNA: TGTGCCAGCTCACCCACAGGGAATAATTCACCCCTCCACTTT
V: TRBV4-3; size: -; D: -; J: TRBJ1-2; CDR3: CASSQELGSNYGYTF; DNA: TGCGCCAGCAGCCAAGAGCTCGGATCTAACTATGGCTACACCTTC
V: TRBV9; size: -; D: -; J: TRBJ2-3; CDR3: CASSVSSGEGADTQYF; DNA: TGTGCCAGCAGCGTATCTAGCGGAGAGGGGGCAGATACGCAGTATTTT
V: TRBV10-3; size: few; D: -; J: TRBJ1-2; CDR3: CAISEGMDGYTF; DNA: TGTGCCATCAGTGAGGGGATGGATGGCTACACCTTC
V: TRBV21-1; size: -; D: -; J: TRBJ2-7; CDR3: CASSKRGAGSYEQYF; DNA: TGTGCCAGCAGCAAACGCGGAGCGGGAAGCTACGAGCAGTACTTC
V: TRBV10-3; size: -; D: -; J: TRBJ2-7; CDR3: CAIRGIYEQYF; DNA: TGTGCCATCAGGGGAATCTACGAGCAGTACTTC
V: TRBV30; size: once; D: TRBD1; J: TRBJ2-3; CDR3: CAWRRQGLYADTQYF; DNA: TGTGCCTGGCGGCGACAGGGATTGTATGCCGATACGCAGTATTTT
V: TRBV27; size: -; D: TRBD2; J: TRBJ2-2; CDR3: CASRSTTTSGGASGLTGELFF; DNA: TGTGCCAGCAGATCCACCACCACTAGCGGGGGGGCCTCTGGACTAACCGGGGAGCTGTTTTTT
V: TRBV27; size: few; D: -; J: TRBJ1-1; CDR3: CASNQALNTEAFF; DNA: TGTGCCAGCAACCAGGCCCTGAACACTGAAGCTTTCTTT
V: TRBV4-3; size: -; D: TRBD2; J: TRBJ2-7; CDR3: CASSQGTSNEQYF; DNA: TGCGCCAGCAGCCAAGGGACTAGCAACGAGCAGTACTTC
V: TRBV28; size: -; D: TRBD1; J: TRBJ1-6; CDR3: CASSFGTGQFNSPLHF; DNA: TGTGCCAGCAGTTTTGGCACGGGACAGTTTAATTCACCCCTCCACTTT
V: TRBV27; size: -; D: TRBD1; J: TRBJ1-1; CDR3: CASSSPGTGVISTEAFF; DNA: TGTGCCAGCAGTTCCCCCGGGACAGGGGTGATTTCCACTGAAGCTTTCTTT
V: TRBV10-3; size: -; D: TRBD1; J: TRBJ2-2; CDR3: CAITDRVYAGELFF; DNA: TGTGCCATCACAGACAGGGTTTACGCCGGGGAGCTGTTTTTT
V: TRBV29-1; size: -; D: -; J: TRBJ1-5; CDR3: CSVVGRAGSDQPQHF; DNA: TGCAGCGTTGTGGGTCGGGCCGGGTCCGATCAGCCCCAGCATTTT
V: TRBV5-6; size: -; D: -; J: TRBJ2-2; CDR3: CASSSSGAAGELFF; DNA: TGTGCCAGCAGCTCTTCAGGGGCGGCCGGGGAGCTGTTTTTT
V: TRBV5-1; size: -; D: -; J: TRBJ2-5; CDR3: CASSFWQETQYF; DNA: TGCGCCAGCAGCTTTTGGCAAGAGACCCAGTACTTC
V: TRBV15; size: -; D: -; J: TRBJ2-7; CDR3: CATSSDHSGSSYEQYF; DNA: TGTGCCACCAGCTCCGACCATAGCGGAAGCTCCTACGAGCAGTACTTC
V: TRBV7-9; size: -; D: TRBD1; J: TRBJ1-2; CDR3: CASSGRGTGVTGYTF; DNA: TGTGCCAGCAGCGGAAGAGGGACAGGGGTTACTGGCTACACCTTC
V: TRBV19; size: -; D: -; J: TRBJ2-2; CDR3: CASSGSDGELFF; DNA: TGTGCCAGTAGTGGGAGCGACGGGGAGCTGTTTTTT
V: TRBV5-1; size: -; D: -; J: TRBJ2-6; CDR3: CASSLGSGANVLTF; DNA: TGCGCCAGCAGCCTGGGCTCTGGGGCCAACGTCCTGACTTTC
V: TRBV5-1; size: -; D: -; J: TRBJ1-1; CDR3: CASSLYGGTEAFF; DNA: TGCGCCAGCAGCTTATATGGGGGCACTGAAGCTTTCTTT
V: TRBV4-3; size: -; D: -; J: TRBJ1-1; CDR3: CASSQDGTGMTEAFF; DNA: TGCGCCAGCAGCCAAGATGGAACGGGGATGACTGAAGCTTTCTTT
V: TRBV6-5; size: -; D: TRBD1; J: TRBJ1-5; CDR3: CASSSGQGNQPQHF; DNA: TGTGCCAGCAGTTCCGGACAGGGCAATCAGCCCCAGCATTTT
V: TRBV7-2; size: -; D: -; J: TRBJ2-3; CDR3: CASLIAGTDTQYF; DNA: TGTGCCAGCCTCATAGCGGGCACAGATACGCAGTATTTT
V: TRBV28; size: -; D: -; J: TRBJ2-7; CDR3: CASSFAGSGSITYEQYF; DNA: TGTGCCAGCAGTTTCGCTGGGTCGGGATCTATAACCTACGAGCAGTACTTC
V: TRBV6-1; size: few; D: -; J: TRBJ2-7; CDR3: CASSDLPPPYEQYF; DNA: TGTGCCAGCAGTGATCTGCCCCCTCCCTACGAGCAGTACTTC
V: TRBV5-1; size: -; D: -; J: TRBJ2-7; CDR3: CASTSAGNYEQYF; DNA: TGCGCCAGCACCTCGGCGGGAAACTACGAGCAGTACTTC
V: TRBV7-3; size: -; D: -; J: TRBJ2-1; CDR3: CASSLIGRVSGNEQFF; DNA: TGTGCCAGCAGCTTAATTGGTAGGGTTTCGGGGAATGAGCAGTTCTTC
V: TRBV11-1; size: -; D: -; J: TRBJ2-2; CDR3: CASSTIQANTGELFF; DNA: TGTGCCAGCAGCACGATACAGGCGAACACCGGGGAGCTGTTTTTT
V: TRBV6-8; size: -; D: TRBD2; J: TRBJ2-3; CDR3: CASNNSGGRLSTDTQYF; DNA: TGTGCCAGCAATAATAGCGGGGGCCGTTTGAGCACAGATACGCAGTATTTT
V: TRBV28; size: -; D: -; J: TRBJ2-5; CDR3: CASSFKVGETQYF; DNA: TGTGCCAGCAGTTTTAAGGTGGGGGAGACCCAGTACTTC
V: TRBV27; size: few; D: -; J: TRBJ1-4; CDR3: CASAFRGLGRANEKLFF; DNA: TGTGCCAGCGCCTTTAGAGGGTTGGGACGGGCTAATGAAAAACTGTTTTTT
V: TRBV28; size: -; D: -; J: TRBJ2-1; CDR3: CASSPREGYNEQFF; DNA: TGTGCCAGCAGTCCGAGAGAGGGGTACAATGAGCAGTTCTTC